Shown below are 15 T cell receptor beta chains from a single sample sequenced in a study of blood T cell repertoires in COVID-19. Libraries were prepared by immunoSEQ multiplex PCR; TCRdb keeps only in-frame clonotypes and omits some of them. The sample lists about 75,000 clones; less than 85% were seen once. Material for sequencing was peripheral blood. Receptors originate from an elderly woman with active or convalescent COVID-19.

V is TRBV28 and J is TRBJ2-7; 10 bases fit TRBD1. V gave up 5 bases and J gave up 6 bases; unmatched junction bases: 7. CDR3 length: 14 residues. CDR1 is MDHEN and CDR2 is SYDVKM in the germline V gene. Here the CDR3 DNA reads TGTGCCAGCAGTGGCCGGGACAGGGGAGGCGAGCAGTACTTC. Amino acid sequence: CASSGRDRGGEQYF.

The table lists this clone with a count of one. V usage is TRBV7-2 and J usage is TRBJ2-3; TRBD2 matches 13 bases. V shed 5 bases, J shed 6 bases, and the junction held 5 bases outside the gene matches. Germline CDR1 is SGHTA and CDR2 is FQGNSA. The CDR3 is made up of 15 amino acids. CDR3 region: CASSMTSGGRDTQYF. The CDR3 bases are TGTGCCAGCAGCATGACTAGCGGGGGGAGGGATACGCAGTATTTT.

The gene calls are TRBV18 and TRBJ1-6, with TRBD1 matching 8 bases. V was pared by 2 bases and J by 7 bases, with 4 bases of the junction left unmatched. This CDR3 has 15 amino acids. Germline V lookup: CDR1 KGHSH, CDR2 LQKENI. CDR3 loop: CASSPRTGRNSPLHF. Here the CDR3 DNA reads TGTGCCAGCTCACCAAGGACAGGGAGAAATTCACCCCTCCACTTT.

CDR3 residues: CASSIEDSMTGDLSYEQYF. The CDR3 DNA is TGTGCCAGTAGTATAGAGGACTCAATGACGGGGGACTTGAGTTACGAGCAGTACTTC. The chain combines TRBV19 with TRBJ2-7; D may be TRBD2 (6 bases). V was clipped by 0 bases and J by 4 bases, with 25 bases between them. Germline V gene lookup returns CDR1 LNHDA and CDR2 SQIVND (reference sequence). This CDR3 has 19 residues.

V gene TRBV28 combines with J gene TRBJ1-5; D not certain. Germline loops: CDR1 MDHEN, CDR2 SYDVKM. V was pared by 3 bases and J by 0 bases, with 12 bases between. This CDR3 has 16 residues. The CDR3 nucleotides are TGTGCCAGCAGTTTTTGGTCGTCACATAGCAATCAGCCCCAGCATTTT. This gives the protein CASSFWSSHSNQPQHF.

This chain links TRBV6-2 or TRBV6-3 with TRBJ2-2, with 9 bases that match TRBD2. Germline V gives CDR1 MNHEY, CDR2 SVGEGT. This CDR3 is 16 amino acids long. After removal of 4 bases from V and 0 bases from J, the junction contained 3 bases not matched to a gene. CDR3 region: CASSFGLATNTGELFF. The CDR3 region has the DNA TGTGCCAGCAGTTTTGGACTAGCGACGAACACCGGGGAGCTGTTTTTT.

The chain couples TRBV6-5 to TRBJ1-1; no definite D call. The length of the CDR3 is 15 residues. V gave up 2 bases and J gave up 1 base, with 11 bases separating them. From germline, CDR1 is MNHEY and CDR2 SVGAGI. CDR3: CASSYGSYTNTEAFF. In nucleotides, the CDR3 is TGTGCCAGCAGTTACGGCAGTTATACGAACACTGAAGCTTTCTTT.

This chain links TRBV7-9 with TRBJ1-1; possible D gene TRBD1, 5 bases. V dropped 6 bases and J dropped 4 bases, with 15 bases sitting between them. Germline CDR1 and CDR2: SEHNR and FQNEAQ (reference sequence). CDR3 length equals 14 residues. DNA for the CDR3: TGTGCCAGCAGGCAGGGCAGGGATGGCACTGAAGCTTTCTTT. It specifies CASRQGRDGTEAFF.

CDR3 loop: CASSLAAGIYSYEQYF. CDR3 in DNA: TGTGCCAGCAGCTTGGCCGCAGGAATATACTCCTACGAGCAGTACTTC. The chain combines TRBV5-6 with TRBJ2-7; D unresolved. The CDR3 has 16 residues. The germline CDR1 and CDR2 sequences are SGHDT and YYEEEE. The germline V and J ends were trimmed by 0 bases and 0 bases, with 13 bases remaining between them.

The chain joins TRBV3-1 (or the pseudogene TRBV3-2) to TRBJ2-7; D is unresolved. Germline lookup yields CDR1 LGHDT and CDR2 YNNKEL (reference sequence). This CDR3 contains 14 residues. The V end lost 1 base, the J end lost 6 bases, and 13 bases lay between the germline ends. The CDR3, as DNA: TGTGCCAGCAGCCAAGTACGGAGCTCGGGCGAGCAGTACTTC. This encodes CASSQVRSSGEQYF.

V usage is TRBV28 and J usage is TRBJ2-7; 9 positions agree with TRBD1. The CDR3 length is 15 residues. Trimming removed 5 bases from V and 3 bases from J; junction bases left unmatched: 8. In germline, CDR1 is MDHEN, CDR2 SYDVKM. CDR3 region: CASSGPGQGFYEQYF. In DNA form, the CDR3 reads TGTGCCAGCAGTGGCCCGGGACAGGGATTCTACGAGCAGTACTTC.

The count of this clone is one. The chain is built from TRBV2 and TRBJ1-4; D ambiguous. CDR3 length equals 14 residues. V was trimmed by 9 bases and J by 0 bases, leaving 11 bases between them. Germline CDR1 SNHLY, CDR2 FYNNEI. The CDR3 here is CASMTDSTNEKLFF. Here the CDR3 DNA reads TGTGCCAGTATGACCGACTCAACTAATGAAAAACTGTTTTTT.

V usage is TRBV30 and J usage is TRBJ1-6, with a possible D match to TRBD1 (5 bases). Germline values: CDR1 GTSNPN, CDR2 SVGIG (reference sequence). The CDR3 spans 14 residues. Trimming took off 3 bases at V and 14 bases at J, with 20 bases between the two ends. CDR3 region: CAWRGGSGFGSLHF. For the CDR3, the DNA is TGTGCCTGGAGGGGGGGTTCTGGTTTTGGATCCCTCCACTTT.

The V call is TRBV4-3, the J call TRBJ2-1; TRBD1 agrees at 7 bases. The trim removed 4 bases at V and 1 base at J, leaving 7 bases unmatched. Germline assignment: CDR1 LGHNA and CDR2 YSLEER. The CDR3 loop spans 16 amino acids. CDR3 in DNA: TGCGCCAGCAGCCCGAGGGGGCTACCATCCTACAATGAGCAGTTCTTC. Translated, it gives CASSPRGLPSYNEQFF.

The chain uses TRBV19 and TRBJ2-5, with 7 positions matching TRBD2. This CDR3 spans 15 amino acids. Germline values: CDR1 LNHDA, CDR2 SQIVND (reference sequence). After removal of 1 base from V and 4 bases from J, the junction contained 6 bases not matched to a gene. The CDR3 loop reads CASSIVSGVRETQYF. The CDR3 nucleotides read TGTGCCAGTAGTATAGTAAGCGGGGTCAGAGAGACCCAGTACTTC.